Below are 11 T cell receptor beta chains sequenced from a single sample in a study of shared clonotypes between healthy human individuals. The naive CD8 population came from CD45RO-negative cells selected for CCR7, without terminally differentiated effector memory CD45RA+ cells. Some clones are missing from TCRdb's copy, which holds only in-frame ones; the method was immunoSEQ multiplex PCR. The sample lists 650,000 to 800,000 clones, 90% to 95% occurring once. What was sequenced was naive CD8+ T cells sorted from blood. The receptors derive from a man aged 30 to 39 in good health.

As regards this clone: The junction and the germline gene differ at one end; a read error may be behind it. CDR3 region: CASSPGSQETQYF. CDR3 nucleotides: TGTGCTAGCAGCCCCGGGTCCCAAGAGACCCAGTACTTC. The chain combines TRBV7-7 with TRBJ2-5; no firm D call. Per germline, CDR1 SSHAT and CDR2 FNYEAQ (reference sequence). The CDR3 is 13 residues long.

The chain uses TRBV9 and TRBJ2-3; the match to TRBD2 covers 8 bases. Germline V CDR1 and CDR2: SGDLS, YYNGEE. With V trimmed by 0 bases and J by 0 bases, 3 bases remained unmatched. The CDR3 runs 16 residues. CDR3 in amino acids: CASSVEASGSTDTQYF. As DNA, the CDR3 is TGTGCCAGCAGCGTAGAGGCTAGCGGGAGCACAGATACGCAGTATTTT.

This chain joins TRBV27 and TRBJ2-4; D is ambiguous. Germline V gives CDR1 MNHEY, CDR2 SMNVEV (reference sequence). Trimming left V 0 bases short and J 0 bases short, with 12 bases between. This CDR3 is built from 17 residues. The CDR3 protein is CASSLSGPRLAKNIQYF. The CDR3, as DNA: TGTGCCAGCAGTTTATCGGGCCCTCGGCTAGCCAAAAACATTCAGTACTTC.

The chain employs TRBV10-2 and TRBJ2-1; 8 bases map to TRBD1. Germline CDR1 and CDR2: WSHSY and SAAADI. With 8 bases clipped from V and 5 bases from J, the junction kept 8 bases outside the gene matches. The CDR3 runs to 14 residues. CDR3 nucleotide sequence: TGCGCCAGCGGAGTCAGGGGGCGCGACAATGAGCAGTTCTTC. It yields the protein CASGVRGRDNEQFF.

The V gene is TRBV7-9, the J gene TRBJ2-1, with D perhaps matching TRBD1 (6 bases). CDR1 SEHNR and CDR2 FQNEAQ come from the germline V gene (reference sequence). There are 16 residues in the CDR3. V was cut by 6 bases and J by 5 bases, with 20 bases left in between. DNA of the CDR3: TGTGCCAGCAGGTTTTCAGGGGTCAGTGTAGACAATGAGCAGTTCTTC. Its translation: CASRFSGVSVDNEQFF. Together with reference TRBV7-9 and TRBJ2-1, the CDR3 gives the full variable domain: DTGVSQNPRHKITKRGQNVTFRCDPISEHNRLYWYRQTLGQGPEFLTYFQNEAQLEKSRLLSDRFSAERPKGSFSTLEIQRTEQGDSAMYLCASRFSGVSVDNEQFFGPGTRLTVL.

This chain connects TRBV14 to TRBJ2-7; D tentatively reads TRBD1 or TRBD2 (5 bases each). The CDR3 runs to 15 residues. Trimming removed 2 bases at V and 3 bases at J, with 14 bases between. Germline lookup yields CDR1 SGHDN and CDR2 FVKESK. The CDR3 spells CASSQKGRTSYEQYF. Here the CDR3 DNA reads TGTGCCAGCAGCCAAAAGGGACGGACAAGCTACGAGCAGTACTTC.

This rearrangement joins TRBV7-9 to TRBJ2-1; perhaps TRBD1 as D (6 bases). The CDR3 is 14 amino acids. Germline V gene sequence: CDR1 SEHNR, CDR2 FQNEAQ (reference sequence). V lost 4 bases to trimming and J lost 12 bases, with 19 bases between them. The CDR3 reads CASSSNGQLPLQFF. CDR3 DNA: TGTGCCAGCAGCTCCAACGGACAGTTGCCCCTGCAGTTCTTC.

In the case of this clone: The identical CDR3 is also encoded by other nucleotide sequences in the sample. The genes are TRBV7-9 and TRBJ2-1; no firm D call. Germline loops: CDR1 SEHNR, CDR2 FQNEAQ (reference sequence). Trimming took off 3 bases at V and 8 bases at J, with 8 bases between the two ends. The CDR3 is 12 amino acids. The CDR3 coding sequence is TGTGCCAGCAGCTTGAGTTGGGATGAGCAGTTCTTC. It is translated as CASSLSWDEQFF.

The chain couples TRBV30 to TRBJ2-3; no reliable D call. Germline V lookup: CDR1 GTSNPN, CDR2 SVGIG (reference sequence). V dropped 4 bases and J dropped 5 bases, with 13 bases sitting between them. The CDR3 spans 13 residues. The CDR3 bases are TGTGCCTGGATTGTACAACTGGGAGATACGCAGTATTTT. This encodes CAWIVQLGDTQYF.

The V and J genes are TRBV7-6 and TRBJ2-3, with D possibly matching TRBD2 (6 bases). This CDR3 is built from 14 residues. Trimming shortened V by 5 bases and J by 6 bases, and 15 bases separated the two germline ends. The germline V gene encodes CDR1 SGHVS and CDR2 FNYEAQ. CDR3 sequence (DNA): TGTGCCAGCAGCCAATTCGGGGGTTCGGATACGCAGTATTTT. This gives the protein CASSQFGGSDTQYF. The full variable domain, its missing parts supplied by reference TRBV7-6 and TRBJ2-3, is GAGVSQSPRYKVTKRGQDVALRCDPISGHVSLYWYRQALGQGPEFLTYFNYEAQQDKSGLPNDRFSAERPEGSISTLTIQRTEQRDSAMYRCASSQFGGSDTQYFGPGTRLTVL.

This chain connects TRBV15 to TRBJ2-2; no definite D call. Trimming removed 0 bases at V and 9 bases at J, with 8 bases between. CDR3 length: 13 amino acids. Looked up from germline, CDR1 is LNHNV and CDR2 is YYDKDF (reference sequence). This CDR3 is CATSREDARELFF. The CDR3 region has the DNA TGTGCCACCAGCAGAGAGGACGCCAGGGAGCTGTTTTTT.